This T cell receptor beta chain was recovered during a study of CD8+CD57+ T cells in acquired aplastic anemia. The sample holds one count of this clonotype. Patients sequenced had flow cytometry evidence of CD8+CD57+ cell expansion. It was genomic DNA that served as the template for profiling TCR beta VDJ and CDR3. TCRdb analysed the reads with MiXCR anew, one entry per CDR3 protein. The sample has 260,000 or so distinct CDR3 sequences, approximately 79% seen once; the top ten hold less than 50%. The V end was cut by 5 bases, the J end by 12 bases, with 17 bases between. Germline CDR1 is SEHNR and CDR2 is FQNEAQ (reference sequence). This CDR3 comprises 13 residues.

This chain joins TRBV7-9 and TRBJ2-1; weak D call: TRBD2 (6 bases). This TCR came from a human donor with aplastic anemia. Sequenced material: sorted CD4+, CD8+, or CD8+CD57+ T cells (not recorded which) from PBMCs. For the CDR3, the DNA is TGTGCCAGCAGCGATGGGGGGATCCCCGGGCAGTTCTTC. Translated, it gives CASSDGGIPGQFF.